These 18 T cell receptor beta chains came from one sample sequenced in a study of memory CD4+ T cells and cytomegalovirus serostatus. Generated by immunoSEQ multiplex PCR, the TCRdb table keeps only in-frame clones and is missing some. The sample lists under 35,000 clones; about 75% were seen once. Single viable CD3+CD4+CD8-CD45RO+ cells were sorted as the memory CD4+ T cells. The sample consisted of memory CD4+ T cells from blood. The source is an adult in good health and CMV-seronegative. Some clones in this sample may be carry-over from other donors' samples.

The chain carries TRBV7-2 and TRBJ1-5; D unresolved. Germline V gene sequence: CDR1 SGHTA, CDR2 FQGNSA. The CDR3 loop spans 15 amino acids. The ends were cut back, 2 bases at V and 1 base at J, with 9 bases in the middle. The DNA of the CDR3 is TGTGCCAGCAGCTTAACCTGGCAGAGCAATCAGCCCCAGCATTTT. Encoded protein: CASSLTWQSNQPQHF.

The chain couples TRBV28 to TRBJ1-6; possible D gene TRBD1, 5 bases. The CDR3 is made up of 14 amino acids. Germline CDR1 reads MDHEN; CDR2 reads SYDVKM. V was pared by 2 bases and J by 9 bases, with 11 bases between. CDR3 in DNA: TGTGCCAGCAGTTTACATTCGGGGGTTTCACCCCTCCACTTT. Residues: CASSLHSGVSPLHF. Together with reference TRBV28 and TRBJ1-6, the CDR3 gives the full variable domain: DVKVTQSSRYLVKRTGEKVFLECVQDMDHENMFWYRQDPGLGLRLIYFSYDVKMKEKGDIPEGYSVSREKKERFSLILESASTNQTSMYLCASSLHSGVSPLHFGNGTRLTVT.

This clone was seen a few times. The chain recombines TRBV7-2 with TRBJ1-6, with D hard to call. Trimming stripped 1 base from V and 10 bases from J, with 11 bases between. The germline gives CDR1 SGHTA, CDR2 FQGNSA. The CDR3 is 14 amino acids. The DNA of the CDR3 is TGTGCCAGCAGCTTAGACAGCAGGAGATCACCCCTCCACTTT. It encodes CASSLDSRRSPLHF.

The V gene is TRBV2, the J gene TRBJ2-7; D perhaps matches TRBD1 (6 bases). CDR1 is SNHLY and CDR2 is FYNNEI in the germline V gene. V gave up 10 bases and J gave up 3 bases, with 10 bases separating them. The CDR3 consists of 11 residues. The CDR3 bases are TGTGCCACACAACAGGGCTACGAGCAGTACTTC. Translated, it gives CATQQGYEQYF.

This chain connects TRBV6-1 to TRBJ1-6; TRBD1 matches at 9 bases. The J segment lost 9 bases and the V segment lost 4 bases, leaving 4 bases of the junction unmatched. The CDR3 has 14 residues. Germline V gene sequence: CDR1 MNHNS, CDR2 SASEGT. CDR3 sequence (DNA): TGTGCCAGCAGTGGACGGACAGGGGTTTCACCCCTCCACTTT. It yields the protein CASSGRTGVSPLHF.

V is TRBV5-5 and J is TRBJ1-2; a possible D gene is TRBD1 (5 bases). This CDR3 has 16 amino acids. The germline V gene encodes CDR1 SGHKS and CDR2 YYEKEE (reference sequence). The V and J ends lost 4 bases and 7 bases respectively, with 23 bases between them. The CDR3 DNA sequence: TGTGCCAGCAGCCGAGGTCTTGGGGGTTTAATTGGTGGCTACACCTTC. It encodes CASSRGLGGLIGGYTF.

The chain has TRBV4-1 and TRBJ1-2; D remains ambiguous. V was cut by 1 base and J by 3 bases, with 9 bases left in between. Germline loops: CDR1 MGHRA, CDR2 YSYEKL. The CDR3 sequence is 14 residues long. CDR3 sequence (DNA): TGCGCCAGCAGCCAAGCGGGAAAGGACTATGGCTACACCTTC. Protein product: CASSQAGKDYGYTF.

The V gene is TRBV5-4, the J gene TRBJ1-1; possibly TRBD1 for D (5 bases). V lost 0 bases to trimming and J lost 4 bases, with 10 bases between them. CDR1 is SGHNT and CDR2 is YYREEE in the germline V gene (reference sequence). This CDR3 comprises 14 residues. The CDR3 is CASSLAGRRTEAFF. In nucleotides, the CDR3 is TGTGCCAGCAGCTTGGCAGGGAGACGCACTGAAGCTTTCTTT.

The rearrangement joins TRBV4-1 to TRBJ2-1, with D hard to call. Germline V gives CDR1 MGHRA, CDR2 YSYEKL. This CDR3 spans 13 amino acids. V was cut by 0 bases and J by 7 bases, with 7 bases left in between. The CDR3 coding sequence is TGCGCCAGCAGCCAAGATCCCTGGAATGAGCAGTTCTTC. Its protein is CASSQDPWNEQFF.

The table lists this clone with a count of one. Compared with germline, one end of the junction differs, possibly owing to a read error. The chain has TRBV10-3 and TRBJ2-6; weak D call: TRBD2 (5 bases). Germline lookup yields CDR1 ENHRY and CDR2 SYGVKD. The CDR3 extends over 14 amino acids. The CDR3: CAISGGSAANVLTF. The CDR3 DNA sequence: TGTGCCATCAGTGGAGGGTCTGCGGCCAACGTCCTGACTTTC.

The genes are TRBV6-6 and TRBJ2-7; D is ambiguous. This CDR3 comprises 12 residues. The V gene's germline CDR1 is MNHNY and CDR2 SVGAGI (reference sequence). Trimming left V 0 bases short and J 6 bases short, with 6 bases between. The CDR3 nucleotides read TGTGCCAGCAGTTACTCGTCGAGCGAGCAGTACTTC. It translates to CASSYSSSEQYF.

CDR3 residues: CASGLVVGSTSNPSTQYF. CDR3 coding DNA: TGTGCTAGTGGTTTGGTTGTCGGTTCCACCTCTAACCCCAGTACGCAGTATTTT. The rearrangement links TRBV12-5 to TRBJ2-3; no definite D call. V lost 0 bases and J lost 8, with 24 bases in between. The CDR3 is 18 amino acids. Germline V CDR1 and CDR2: LGHNT, FRNRAP.

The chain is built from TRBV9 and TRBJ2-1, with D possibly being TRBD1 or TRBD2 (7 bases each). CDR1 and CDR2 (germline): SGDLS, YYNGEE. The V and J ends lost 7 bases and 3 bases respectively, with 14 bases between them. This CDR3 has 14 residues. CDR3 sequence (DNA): TGTGCCAGCGGGGAGCGGGACAGCTACAATGAGCAGTTCTTC. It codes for CASGERDSYNEQFF. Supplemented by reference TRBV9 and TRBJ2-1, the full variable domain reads DSGVTQTPKHLITATGQRVTLRCSPRSGDLSVYWYQQSLDQGLQFLIQYYNGEERAKGNILERFSAQQFPDLHSELNLSSLELGDSALYFCASGERDSYNEQFFGPGTRLTVL.

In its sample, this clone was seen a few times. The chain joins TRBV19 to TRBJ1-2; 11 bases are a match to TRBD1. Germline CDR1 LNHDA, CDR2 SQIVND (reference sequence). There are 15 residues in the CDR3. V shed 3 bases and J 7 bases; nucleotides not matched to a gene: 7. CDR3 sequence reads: CASSISRTGGFGYTF. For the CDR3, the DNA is TGTGCCAGTAGTATTTCCCGGACAGGGGGCTTTGGCTACACCTTC. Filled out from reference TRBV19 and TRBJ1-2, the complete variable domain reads DGGITQSPKYLFRKEGQNVTLSCEQNLNHDAMYWYRQDPGQGLRLIYYSQIVNDFQKGDIAEGYSVSREKKESFPLTVTSAQKNPTAFYLCASSISRTGGFGYTFGSGTRLTVV.

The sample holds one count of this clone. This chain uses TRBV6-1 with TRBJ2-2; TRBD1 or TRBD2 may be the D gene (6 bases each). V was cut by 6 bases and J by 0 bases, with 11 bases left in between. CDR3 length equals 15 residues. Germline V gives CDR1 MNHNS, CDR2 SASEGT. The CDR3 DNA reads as TGTGCCAGCAGCCCGGGGGCCCCGAACACCGGGGAGCTGTTTTTT. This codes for CASSPGAPNTGELFF.

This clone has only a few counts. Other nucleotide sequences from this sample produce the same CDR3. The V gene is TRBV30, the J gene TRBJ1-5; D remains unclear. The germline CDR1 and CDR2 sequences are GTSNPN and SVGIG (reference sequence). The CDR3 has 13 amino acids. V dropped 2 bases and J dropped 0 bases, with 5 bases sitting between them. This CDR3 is CAWSRDSNQPQHF. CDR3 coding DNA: TGTGCCTGGAGTCGGGATAGCAATCAGCCCCAGCATTTT. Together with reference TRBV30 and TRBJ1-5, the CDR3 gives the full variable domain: SQTIHQWPATLVQPVGSPLSLECTVEGTSNPNLYWYRQAAGRGLQLLFYSVGIGQISSEVPQNLSASRPQDRQFILSSKKLLLSDSGFYLCAWSRDSNQPQHFGDGTRLSIL.

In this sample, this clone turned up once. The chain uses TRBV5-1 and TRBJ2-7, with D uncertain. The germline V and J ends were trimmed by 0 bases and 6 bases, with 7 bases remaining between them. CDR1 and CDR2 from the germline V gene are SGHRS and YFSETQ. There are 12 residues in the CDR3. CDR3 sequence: CASSLAGLEQYF. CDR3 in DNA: TGCGCCAGCAGCTTGGCGGGCCTCGAGCAGTACTTC.

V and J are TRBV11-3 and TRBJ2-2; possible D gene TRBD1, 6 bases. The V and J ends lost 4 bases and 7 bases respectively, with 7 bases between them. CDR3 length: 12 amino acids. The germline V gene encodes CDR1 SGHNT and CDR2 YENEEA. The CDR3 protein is CASSSRGGELFF. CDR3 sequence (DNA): TGTGCCAGCAGCTCCAGGGGCGGGGAGCTGTTTTTT.